Sequencing of this T cell receptor beta chain was carried out in a study of blood T cell repertoires in COVID-19. On the study more broadly: The study drew acute and convalescent COVID-19 samples from the United States, Italy and Spain.

Original handling: How many nucleated cells were present was estimated from reference gene primer amplification. TCRdb keeps only in-frame clones here, not all; method: immunoSEQ multiplex PCR. V, J and clone size were drawn from that table, and D and trimming were deduced from the DNA. The sample includes about 150,000 clones, about nine tenths of them seen just once. While infection was still active, Seattle patients were enrolled and then followed longitudinally. The V gene lost 5 bases and the J gene lost 7 bases, with 11 bases spanning the gap. This CDR3 is 12 amino acids long. Per the germline V gene, CDR1 is SGHTA and CDR2 is FQGNSA.

Material for sequencing was peripheral blood. V usage is TRBV7-2 and J usage is TRBJ1-2; D is uncertain. This TCR derives from a human donor with COVID-19, enrolled during active disease. The donor label of this sample is uncertain. As DNA, the CDR3 is TGTGCCAGCAGCCGAGAACTATCTGGCTACACCTTC. This gives the protein CASSRELSGYTF.